This T cell receptor (beta chain) is from a study of CD8+CD57+ T cells in acquired aplastic anemia (dated by TCRdb to 2017 to 2018). Some background on the complete study: Extracted DNA from sorted CD4+ and CD8+ cells averaged around 3.5 ug, ranging from roughly 0.19 to 27.4 ug. CD8+CD57+ expansion was defined as a frequency above the mean frequency observed in healthy subjects. Overall results and qualifications from the work: Around 30 CD8+ CDR3 sequences were shared between patients and controls but appeared highly expressed in patients and within their immunodominant clones. CD8+ Simpson's diversity did not differ significantly between patients and healthy controls (P=0.060).

Measured from the cysteine to the phenylalanine, the CDR3 is 15 residues long. Only the CDR3 DNA is retained, 45 bases long and in frame from the first base. Cut back by 4 bases and 2 bases, the V and J ends lie 13 bases apart. The germline V gene (reference sequence) supplies CDR1 LNHDA and CDR2 SQIVND. Flow cytometry had shown CD8+CD57+ cell expansion in the patients selected for sequencing. Severe acquired aplastic anemia was diagnosed in all patients according to International Study of Aplastic Anemia and Agranulocytosis and Camitta criteria. At the time blood was sampled, none of the patients had received any therapy. The study deep-sequenced TCR repertoires of sorted CD4+ and CD8+ blood T cells from severe aplastic anemia patients and healthy subjects. In the USA, patient enrollment took place under clinicaltrials.gov protocols 00001620, 01623167, 00001397, 00071045, 00081523 and 00961064. Ficoll-Paque density gradient centrifugation was used to isolate peripheral blood mononuclear cells. CD4+ and CD8+ T cells were sorted by FACS or magnetic beads before DNA extraction.

For this clonotype: What this receptor recognizes is not known. No much larger clonotype is one base removed from it; base qualities were not supplied.

TCR beta VDJ combination and CDR3 sequence profiling used genomic DNA as the template. An Illumina HiSeq 2000 was the platform used for TCR repertoire sequencing. The paper's processing steps were these. Repertoire assessment relied on Simpson's diversity index, CDR3 size and DJ length profiles, and TRBV/TRBJ rearrangement plots. Whichever DNA sequence was most abundant in the deep sequencing data was defined as the immunodominant clone. CDR3 amino acid sequences were screened for sharing across subjects and compared with published repertoires and the VDJdb database. In TCRdb, the public reads were trimmed at Q25 with fastp and aligned with MiXCR, with productive beta chains retained. Rows are unified per CDR3 protein, each entry keeping the most common DNA and genes. V and J calls and clone size were set by TCRdb, not the authors. The sample data list under 200,000 distinct CDR3 sequences, and 40% to 60% of these were observed just once. The ten biggest clones cover more than 30% of the sample.

The TCR comes from a human donor with aplastic anemia. The chain couples TRBV19 to TRBJ2-3; the D segment cannot be called with confidence. The sequenced material came from sorted CD4+, CD8+, or CD8+CD57+ T cells (not recorded which) from PBMCs. The CDR3 region has the sequence CASSTNTMYTDTQYF. The sequenced DNA is TGTGCCAGTAGTACAAACACGATGTACACAGATACGCAGTATTTT.